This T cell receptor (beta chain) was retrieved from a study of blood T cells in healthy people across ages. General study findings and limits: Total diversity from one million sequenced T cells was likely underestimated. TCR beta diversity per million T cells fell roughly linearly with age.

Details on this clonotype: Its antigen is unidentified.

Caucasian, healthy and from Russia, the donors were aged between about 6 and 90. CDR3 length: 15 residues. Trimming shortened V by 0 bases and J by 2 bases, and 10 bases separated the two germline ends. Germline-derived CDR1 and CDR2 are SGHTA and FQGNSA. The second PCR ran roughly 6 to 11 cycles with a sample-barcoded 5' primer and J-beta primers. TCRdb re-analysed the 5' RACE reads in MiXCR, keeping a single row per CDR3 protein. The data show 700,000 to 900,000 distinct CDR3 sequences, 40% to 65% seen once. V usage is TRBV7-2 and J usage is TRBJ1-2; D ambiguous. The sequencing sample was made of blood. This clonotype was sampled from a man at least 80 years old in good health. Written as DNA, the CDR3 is TGTGCCAGCAGCTTAGCGCTCGACGGGAACTATGGCTACACCTTC. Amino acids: CASSLALDGNYGYTF.